Sequencing of this T cell receptor (beta chain) was carried out in a study of tumor-infiltrating lymphocytes in primary liver carcinoma. Germline V gives CDR1 SGHAT, CDR2 FQNNGV. With 7 bases removed from V and 2 bases from J, the gap between germline ends came to 15 bases. The CDR3 length is 16 residues. Using a constant-region primer together with ProtoScript II reverse transcriptase, TCR beta cDNA was made from about 500 ng of total RNA. What produced the TCR beta libraries was three nested multiplex PCR rounds using slightly modified ARM-PCR. TRBV1-TRBV30 forward primers paired with a C-beta reverse primer drove the first two PCR rounds, about 9 cycles each. TCRdb recomputed calls from the multiplex PCR reads with MiXCR, one row per CDR3 protein. This sample has fewer than 350,000 distinct CDR3 sequences, with around three fifths found just once. RNA isolated from unsorted whole blood supplied the blood RNA, with germline DNA also extracted.

As to this clonotype: The CDR3 end shows no conserved phenylalanine or tryptophan, and so a read error is likely.

The chain employs TRBV11-2 and TRBJ2-6; perhaps TRBD2 as D (6 bases). Sample: peripheral blood. This TCR was sampled from a man aged 35 to 55 with primary liver carcinoma and hepatitis B virus infection. In DNA form, the CDR3 reads TGTGCCAGCACCCACTTTGCGGGGACTGGGGCCAACGTCCTGACTATC. Translation gives CASTHFAGTGANVLTI.